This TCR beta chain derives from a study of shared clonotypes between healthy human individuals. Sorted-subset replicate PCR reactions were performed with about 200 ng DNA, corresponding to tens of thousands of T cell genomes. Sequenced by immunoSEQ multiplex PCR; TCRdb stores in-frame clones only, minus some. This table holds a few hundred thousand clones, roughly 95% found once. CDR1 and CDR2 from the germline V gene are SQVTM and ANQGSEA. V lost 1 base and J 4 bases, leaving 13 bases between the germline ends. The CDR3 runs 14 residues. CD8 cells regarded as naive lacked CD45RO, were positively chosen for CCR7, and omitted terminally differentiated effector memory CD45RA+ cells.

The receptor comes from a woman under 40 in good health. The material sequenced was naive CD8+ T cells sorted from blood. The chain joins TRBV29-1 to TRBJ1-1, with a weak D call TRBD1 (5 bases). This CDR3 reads CSVEGRGRSTEAFF. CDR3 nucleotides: TGCAGCGTTGAAGGGAGGGGACGGAGCACTGAAGCTTTCTTT. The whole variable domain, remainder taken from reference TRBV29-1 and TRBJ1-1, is SAVISQKPSRDICQRGTSLTIQCQVDSQVTMMFWYRQQPGQSLTLIATANQGSEATYESGFVIDKFPISRPNLTFSTLTVSNMSPEDSSIYLCSVEGRGRSTEAFFGQGTRLTVV.